This TCR beta chain was profiled in a study of breast tumors, draining lymph nodes, adjacent tissues. About this clonotype: Its antigen is undetermined. A much larger clonotype is one base distant, so this may be a read error.

Germline V gene sequence: CDR1 LNHDA, CDR2 SQIVND (reference sequence). This CDR3 has 17 residues. Breast cancer patients provided tissue from their axillary draining lymph nodes. Study-wide points: That most tumor T cells come from lymph nodes remained unproven. Compared with basal-like, luminal-like tumors shared significantly more repertoire with nontumor tissue. Compared with lymph nodes, tumors were less diverse; compared with nontumor tissue, more. Findings are consistent with lymph node origin and intratumoral expansion of most tumor T cells.

TCRdb fed the multiplex PCR reads into MiXCR, producing one record per CDR3 protein. This table holds some 100,000 distinct CDR3 sequences, approximately 22% found once. The rearrangement uses TRBV19 and TRBJ1-3, with TRBD1 as a possible D gene (5 bases). The TCR was taken from a female donor with breast cancer. Some clones in this sample may be carry-over from other donors' samples. Sequences were obtained from axillary lymph node tissue. The CDR3 region has the DNA TGTGCCAGTAGTACGACCGCCTATAGACAGTCTGGAAGCACCATATATTTT. Protein product: CASSTTAYRQSGSTIYF.